Listed here are 26 T cell receptor beta chains from one sample, sequenced in a study of T cells in Graves' hyperthyroidism and ophthalmopathy. The CDR3 regions of TCR beta were amplified from RNA transcripts. HTBI primers were employed in a first-round RT-PCR of the TCR CDR3. Each CDR3 protein is one row after TCRdb ran MiXCR on the multiplex PCR reads. Of 350,000 to 400,000 distinct CDR3 sequences in the sample, approximately 19% were seen once. The specimen sequenced was blood. The receptor source for this set is a woman aged 18-29 years with Graves' hyperthyroidism.

Worth noting for this clonotype: This may arise from a read error, as a much more abundant clone is one base away. V usage is TRBV7-2 and J usage is TRBJ1-1, with D hard to call. The V gene's germline CDR1 is SGHTA and CDR2 FQGNSA. The germline V and J ends were trimmed by 3 bases and 12 bases, with 17 bases remaining between them. The CDR3 sequence is 13 residues long. The chain's CDR3 is CASSFLVVLGPFF. The DNA for the CDR3 is TGTGCCAGCAGCTTCCTAGTGGTCCTTGGGCCTTTCTTT.

The chain joins TRBV19 to TRBJ2-7, with TRBD1 matching over 11 bases. The V and J ends lost 5 bases and 4 bases, in that order; junction bases with no gene match: 7. Germline V gene sequence: CDR1 LNHDA, CDR2 SQIVND (reference sequence). CDR3 length: 15 amino acids. CDR3 region: CASSASGQGAYEQYF. In DNA form, the CDR3 reads TGTGCCAGTAGTGCCTCCGGACAGGGGGCTTACGAGCAGTACTTC.

This clonotype appeared many times. The chain carries TRBV6-1 and TRBJ2-7; D gene uncertain. V was trimmed by 7 bases and J by 4 bases, leaving 11 bases between them. The CDR3 loop spans 12 amino acids. From germline, CDR1 is MNHNS and CDR2 SASEGT. CDR3 sequence (DNA): TGTGCCAGCAATCCTAGTCGGTACGAGCAGTACTTC. Protein: CASNPSRYEQYF.

This clonotype has ten or more counts. This sequence joins TRBV6-5 and TRBJ1-1; D is perhaps TRBD1 (6 bases). Between the trimmed V and J ends, which lost 5 bases and 1 base, there was a span of 11 bases. CDR3 length equals 14 residues. Per the germline V gene, CDR1 is MNHEY and CDR2 is SVGAGI. The CDR3 region has the DNA TGTGCCAGCAGTCCCGGACAGAGGAACACTGAAGCTTTCTTT. Amino acids: CASSPGQRNTEAFF.

This clonotype was seen at least ten times. The gene calls are TRBV27 and TRBJ1-1, with TRBD1 matching 8 bases. Looked up from germline, CDR1 is MNHEY and CDR2 is SMNVEV (reference sequence). V lost 5 bases, J lost 7 bases, and 6 bases stayed unmatched. This CDR3 comprises 13 residues. CDR3 coding DNA: TGTGCCAGCAGTCGGGACAGGAGCATTGAAGCTTTCTTT. It translates to CASSRDRSIEAFF.

This clonotype appeared many times. The chain combines TRBV20-1 with TRBJ2-7; D is unresolved. The CDR3 has 11 residues. V was clipped by 5 bases and J by 5 bases, with 10 bases between them. Germline V CDR1 and CDR2: DFQATT, SNEGSKA (reference sequence). In DNA form, the CDR3 reads TGCAGTGCTGCCCTGGGTAACGAGCAGTACTTC. The encoded protein is CSAALGNEQYF.

This clonotype appeared many times. The chain has TRBV19 and TRBJ2-7; D is possibly TRBD1 (5 bases). CDR3 size: 13 residues. Germline assignment: CDR1 LNHDA and CDR2 SQIVND (reference sequence). V was cut by 5 bases and J by 5 bases, with 13 bases left in between. The CDR3 sequence is CASSFKSGNEQYF. CDR3 bases: TGTGCCAGTAGTTTTAAATCAGGGAACGAGCAGTACTTC.

This clonotype was detected many times. One end of the junction is discordant with germline, which a read error may explain. V gene TRBV28 combines with J gene TRBJ1-1, with 7 positions matching TRBD1. The CDR3 is 13 residues long. Per germline, CDR1 MDHEN and CDR2 SYDVKM. CDR3 loop: CASRVTGPPDAFF. CDR3 sequence (DNA): TGTGCCAGCAGAGTGACAGGGCCCCCTGATGCTTTCTTT. Variable domain in full (rest from reference TRBV28 and TRBJ1-1): DVKVTQSSRYLVKRTGEKVFLECVQDMDHENMFWYRQDPGLGLRLIYFSYDVKMKEKGDIPEGYSVSREKKERFSLILESASTNQTSMYLCASRVTGPPDAFFGQGTRLTVV.

The table lists this clonotype with a few counts. This chain uses TRBV11-2 with TRBJ2-7, with 9 nucleotides matching TRBD1. The V segment lost 7 bases and the J segment 6 bases; nucleotides outside the gene matches: 10. The CDR3 totals 14 residues. Germline CDR1 SGHAT, CDR2 FQNNGV. The CDR3 region is CASIPGQGMSEQYF. The CDR3 nucleotides are TGTGCCAGCATCCCGGGACAGGGTATGTCCGAGCAGTACTTC.

This clonotype was picked up many times. V gene TRBV20-1 combines with J gene TRBJ1-1; TRBD1 aligns across 10 bases. Trimming cost V 6 bases and J 5 bases; bases outside gene matches: 9. There are 14 residues in the CDR3. The V gene's germline CDR1 is DFQATT and CDR2 SNEGSKA (reference sequence). The CDR3 nucleotides read TGCAGTGCCCGAACCGGGACAGGGGAAACTGAAGCTTTCTTT. It yields the protein CSARTGTGETEAFF.

This clonotype appeared many times. Written as DNA, the CDR3 is TGTGCCTGGGAAGATACCGGGACACTAGCTTTCTTT. It encodes CAWEDTGTLAFF. The rearrangement joins TRBV30 to TRBJ1-1; D is possibly TRBD1 (6 bases). Per germline, CDR1 GTSNPN and CDR2 SVGIG (reference sequence). V lost 5 bases and J lost 10, with 17 bases in between. The CDR3 sequence is 12 residues long. Variable domain in full (rest from reference TRBV30 and TRBJ1-1): SQTIHQWPATLVQPVGSPLSLECTVEGTSNPNLYWYRQAAGRGLQLLFYSVGIGQISSEVPQNLSASRPQDRQFILSSKKLLLSDSGFYLCAWEDTGTLAFFGQGTRLTVV.

The chain recombines TRBV4-1 with TRBJ1-5; D perhaps matches TRBD1 (5 bases). The germline CDR1 and CDR2 sequences are MGHRA and YSYEKL. The V gene lost 0 bases and the J gene lost 8 bases, with 8 bases spanning the gap. There are 13 residues in the CDR3. The CDR3 bases are TGCGCCAGCAGCCAAGAGGCGGGGGAGCCCCAGCATTTT. Protein sequence: CASSQEAGEPQHF.

This clonotype has at least ten counts. The chain uses TRBV29-1 and TRBJ2-7, with D uncertain. CDR3 length: 13 residues. The V and J ends lost 6 bases and 4 bases respectively, with 16 bases between them. Germline lookup yields CDR1 SQVTM and CDR2 ANQGSEA. The CDR3 is CSVTPSGFYEQYF. The CDR3 DNA reads as TGCAGCGTCACCCCATCCGGGTTTTACGAGCAGTACTTC.

J is TRBJ2-2 and V is TRBV19; D is undetermined. V lost 8 bases and J lost 2, with 12 bases in between. The germline V gene encodes CDR1 LNHDA and CDR2 SQIVND (reference sequence). There are 14 residues in the CDR3. CDR3 region: CASSTALNTGELFF. CDR3 DNA: TGTGCCAGTTCTACGGCCTTAAACACCGGGGAGCTGTTTTTT. Looking up the rest from reference TRBV19 and TRBJ2-2 gives the full variable domain: DGGITQSPKYLFRKEGQNVTLSCEQNLNHDAMYWYRQDPGQGLRLIYYSQIVNDFQKGDIAEGYSVSREKKESFPLTVTSAQKNPTAFYLCASSTALNTGELFFGEGSRLTVL.

This clonotype was seen many times. The chain couples TRBV6-5 to TRBJ1-5; D unclear. CDR1 MNHEY and CDR2 SVGAGI come from the germline V gene. The CDR3 totals 12 residues. Trimming removed 0 bases at V and 8 bases at J, with 5 bases between. The CDR3 loop is CASSYSEEPQHF. As DNA, the CDR3 is TGTGCCAGCAGTTACTCAGAGGAGCCCCAGCATTTT.

This clonotype was seen repeatedly, ten times or more. This rearrangement joins TRBV6-1 to TRBJ2-7; 7 bases agree with TRBD1. Per germline, CDR1 MNHNS and CDR2 SASEGT. This CDR3 region has 13 residues. The J segment lost 1 base and the V segment lost 7 bases, leaving 4 bases of the junction unmatched. The CDR3 spells CASKLGQSYEQYF. DNA for the CDR3: TGTGCCAGCAAACTGGGACAGTCCTACGAGCAGTACTTC.

The table lists this clonotype with many counts. The rearrangement uses TRBV11-2 and TRBJ1-1; D not resolved. This CDR3 has 17 residues. Germline V lookup: CDR1 SGHAT, CDR2 FQNNGV. The V gene lost 3 bases and the J gene lost 4 bases, with 21 bases spanning the gap. CDR3 protein: CASSLYWTSGESTEAFF. The CDR3 region has the DNA TGTGCCAGCAGCTTGTACTGGACCTCTGGGGAGAGCACTGAAGCTTTCTTT.

In its sample, this clonotype was seen a few times. The V gene is TRBV3-1, the J gene TRBJ1-1; possibly TRBD1 for D (5 bases). Germline V gene data show CDR1 as LGHDT and CDR2 as YNNKEL (reference sequence). The CDR3 is 14 amino acids. V was clipped by 5 bases and J by 6 bases, with 16 bases between them. The CDR3 nucleotides are TGTGCCAGCAGCGTTTCGGGGGTGCGGCCTGAAGCTTTCTTT. It codes for CASSVSGVRPEAFF.

This clonotype was recorded many times. The chain's CDR3 is CAFPKGGYGYTF. CDR3 sequence (DNA): TGTGCCTTTCCCAAGGGCGGGTATGGCTACACCTTC. The V gene is TRBV30, the J gene TRBJ1-2; D gene uncertain. The CDR3 runs to 12 residues. V was shortened by 7 bases and J by 5 bases, with 14 bases between the two germline ends. Germline V gives CDR1 GTSNPN, CDR2 SVGIG (reference sequence).

This clonotype was counted many times. V usage is TRBV7-8 and J usage is TRBJ2-5; 13 bases fit TRBD2. Germline V gene data show CDR1 as SGHVS and CDR2 as FQNEAQ. V was pared by 4 bases and J by 1 base, with 9 bases of the junction left unmatched. CDR3 size: 18 residues. The CDR3 sequence: CASSSHRWTSGGQETQYF. The CDR3 DNA reads TGTGCCAGCAGCTCACACCGTTGGACTAGCGGGGGCCAAGAGACCCAGTACTTC.

This clonotype has ten or more counts. The J gene is TRBJ1-2, the V gene TRBV20-1, with TRBD1 as a possible D gene (5 bases). CDR1 is DFQATT and CDR2 is SNEGSKA in the germline V gene (reference sequence). The CDR3 consists of 12 residues. Trimming stripped 3 bases from V and 5 bases from J, with 10 bases between. CDR3 sequence reads: CSASLQGYGYTF. The CDR3 DNA is TGCAGTGCTAGTCTCCAGGGTTATGGCTACACCTTC.

This clonotype was observed at least ten times. The rearrangement uses TRBV29-1 and TRBJ2-5, with TRBD1 matching over 9 bases. The V and J ends lost 3 bases and 4 bases, in that order; junction bases with no gene match: 9. CDR1 and CDR2 from the germline V gene are SQVTM and ANQGSEA. The CDR3 loop spans 15 amino acids. The CDR3 sequence is CSVETDRGTGETQYF. CDR3 bases: TGCAGCGTTGAGACGGACAGGGGAACGGGAGAGACCCAGTACTTC.

To note about this clonotype: A much larger clone is a single base away; this may be a read error. The chain uses TRBV5-1 and TRBJ2-5, with a tentative D call TRBD2 (6 bases). Trimming took 1 base from V and 8 from J, leaving 21 bases between them. Germline lookup yields CDR1 SGHRS and CDR2 YFSETQ. The CDR3 loop spans 16 amino acids. DNA of the CDR3: TGCGCCAGCAGCTTGATTTTGGCGGGGTCAAAGGATACCCAGTACTTC. Encoded protein: CASSLILAGSKDTQYF.

This clonotype was counted ten times or more. V is TRBV19 and J is TRBJ1-5; D is possibly TRBD1 (5 bases). CDR1 and CDR2 (germline): LNHDA, SQIVND (reference sequence). The CDR3 extends over 16 amino acids. The V end was cut by 1 base, the J end by 5 bases, with 15 bases between. CDR3 residues: CASSIGTRHYYQPQHF. CDR3 DNA: TGTGCCAGTAGTATAGGGACAAGGCACTATTATCAGCCCCAGCATTTT.

This clonotype was found many times. The rearrangement uses TRBV20-1 and TRBJ1-1; D might be TRBD1 (6 bases). The CDR3 length is 14 residues. Germline CDR1 and CDR2: DFQATT and SNEGSKA (reference sequence). V was clipped by 6 bases and J by 6 bases, with 20 bases between them. The DNA for the CDR3 is TGCAGTGCCTCCGGGGGGACAAGGGTCCCTGAAGCTTTCTTT. Amino acid sequence: CSASGGTRVPEAFF.

This clonotype was seen repeatedly, ten times or more. The chain is built from TRBV28 and TRBJ1-1; D ambiguous. V was trimmed by 2 bases and J by 4 bases, leaving 11 bases between them. Germline-derived CDR1 and CDR2 are MDHEN and SYDVKM. The CDR3 contains 14 residues. CDR3 protein: CASSLVWASTEAFF. The CDR3 DNA reads TGTGCCAGCAGTTTAGTTTGGGCGAGCACTGAAGCTTTCTTT. The full variable domain, completed using reference TRBV28 and TRBJ1-1, is DVKVTQSSRYLVKRTGEKVFLECVQDMDHENMFWYRQDPGLGLRLIYFSYDVKMKEKGDIPEGYSVSREKKERFSLILESASTNQTSMYLCASSLVWASTEAFFGQGTRLTVV.